This T cell receptor beta chain originates from a study of beta chain features in type 1 diabetes. In this sample, this clone turned up a few times. The study reverse transcribed the entire isolated RNA, so it sequenced expressed TCRB transcripts. Using immunoSEQ multiplex PCR, the repertoire was profiled, and TCRdb retains in-frame clones only, with some absent. The sample has some 410,000 clones, 14% seen once; the top ten hold about 0.04%. Germline trimming cut 5 bases from V and 8 bases from J; bases unmatched to any gene: 6. The CDR3 contains 13 residues. Germline V CDR1 and CDR2: SGHTA, FQGNSA. The receptor's source is a man aged 25 to 40 in good health. V and J are TRBV7-2 and TRBJ1-2; the match to TRBD1 covers 9 bases. Sequencing was performed on naive CD4+ T cells from blood. CDR3 sequence reads: CASSPRDRDGYTF. The DNA for the CDR3 is TGTGCCAGCAGCCCCCGGGACAGGGACGGCTACACCTTC.